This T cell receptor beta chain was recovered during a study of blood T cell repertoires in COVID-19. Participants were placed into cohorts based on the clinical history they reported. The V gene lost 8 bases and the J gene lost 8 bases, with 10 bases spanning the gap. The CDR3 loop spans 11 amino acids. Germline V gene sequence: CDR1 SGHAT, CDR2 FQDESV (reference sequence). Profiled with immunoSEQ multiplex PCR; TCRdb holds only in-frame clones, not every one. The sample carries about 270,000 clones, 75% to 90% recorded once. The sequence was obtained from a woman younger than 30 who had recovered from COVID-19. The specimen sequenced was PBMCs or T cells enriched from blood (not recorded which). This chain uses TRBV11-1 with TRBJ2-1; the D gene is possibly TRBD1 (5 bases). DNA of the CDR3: TGTGCCAGCGCAGGGCATCATGAGCAGTTCTTC. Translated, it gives CASAGHHEQFF.